Included here is one T cell receptor (beta chain) sequence, with context. Other DNA variants within this sample encode the same CDR3. Germline CDR1 and CDR2: LGHDT and YNNKEL (reference sequence). This CDR3 comprises 12 residues. V was cut by 1 base and J by 5 bases, with 5 bases left in between. This entry is derived from a study of blood T cell repertoires in COVID-19. Study overall: Spain, Italy and the United States supplied samples that represented acute and convalescent COVID-19. T cells, B-cell-depleted T cells, or PBMCs supplied cDNA or gDNA.

Methods used by the authors: Scientists estimated how many nucleated cells there were by amplifying reference gene primers. Using immunoSEQ multiplex PCR, the repertoire was profiled, and TCRdb retains in-frame clones only, with some absent. That table gives V, J and clone size, and the DNA gave D and trimming. The sample consists of around 290,000 clones, around 87% of them appearing once. The TCR sequence derives from a woman in her fifties or sixties who had recovered from COVID-19. Material for sequencing was peripheral blood. J is TRBJ2-5 and V is TRBV3-1 (or the pseudogene TRBV3-2), with unresolved D. The CDR3 DNA is TGTGCCAGCAGCCAAGTGAGGGAGACCCAGTACTTC. This gives the protein CASSQVRETQYF.